This T cell receptor (beta chain) was profiled in a study of blood T cell repertoires in COVID-19. Looking at the study overall: Acute-phase and convalescent COVID-19 samples originated in the United States, Italy and Spain. PBMCs, B-cell-depleted T cells, or T cells provided the cDNA or gDNA that made up the material.

The germline V gene has CDR1 SEHNR and CDR2 FQNEAQ (reference sequence). The CDR3 contains 13 residues. V was trimmed by 0 bases and J by 7 bases, leaving 9 bases between them. Per the study methods: Reference gene primer amplification gave estimated nucleated cell counts. TCRdb's table, derived via immunoSEQ multiplex PCR, lists solely in-frame clones and lacks some. D and trimming come from the DNA, and the V and J calls and clone size come from that table. This sample yields 220,000 or so clones, of which roughly 84% are seen a single time; 4.5% to 6% belongs to the top ten. This receptor was taken from a woman aged 55-70 years who had recovered from COVID-19. The chain is built from TRBV7-9 and TRBJ1-2, with a weak D call TRBD1 (6 bases). Sequencing input: peripheral blood. The chain's CDR3 is CASSLAQGLGYTF. CDR3 nucleotide sequence: TGTGCCAGCAGCTTAGCCCAGGGGCTTGGCTACACCTTC.